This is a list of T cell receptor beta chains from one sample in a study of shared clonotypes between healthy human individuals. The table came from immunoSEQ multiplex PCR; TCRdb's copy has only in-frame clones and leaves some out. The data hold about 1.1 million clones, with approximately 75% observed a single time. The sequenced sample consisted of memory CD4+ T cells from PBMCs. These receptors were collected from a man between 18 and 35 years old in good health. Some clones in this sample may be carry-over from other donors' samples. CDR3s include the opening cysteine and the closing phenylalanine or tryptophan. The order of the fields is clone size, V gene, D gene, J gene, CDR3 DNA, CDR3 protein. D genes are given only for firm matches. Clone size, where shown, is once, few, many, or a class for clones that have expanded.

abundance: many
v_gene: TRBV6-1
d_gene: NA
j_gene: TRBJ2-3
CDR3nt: TGTGCCAGCAGTGAAACGGCAGGAATCCCTGGGGATACGCAGTATTTT
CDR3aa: CASSETAGIPGDTQYF

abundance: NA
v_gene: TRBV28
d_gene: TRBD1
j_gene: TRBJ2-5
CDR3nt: TGTGCCAGCAGTTCCGCCGGGACAGGCGGCCAAGAGACCCAGTACTTC
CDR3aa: CASSSAGTGGQETQYF

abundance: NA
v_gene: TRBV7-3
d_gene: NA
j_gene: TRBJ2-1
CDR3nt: TGTGCCAGCAGCGCTTCCCAGGGGAATGAGCAGTTCTTC
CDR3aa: CASSASQGNEQFF

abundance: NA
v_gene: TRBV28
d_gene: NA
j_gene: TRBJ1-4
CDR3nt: TGTGCCAGCGATGGGAGTGCAACTAATGAAAAACTGTTTTTT
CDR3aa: CASDGSATNEKLFF

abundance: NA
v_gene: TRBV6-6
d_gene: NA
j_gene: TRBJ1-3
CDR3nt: TGTGCCAGCAGTTACTCCCGTAGCTCTGGAAACACCATATATTTT
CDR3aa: CASSYSRSSGNTIYF

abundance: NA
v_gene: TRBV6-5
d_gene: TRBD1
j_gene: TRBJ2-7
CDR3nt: TGTGCCAGCAGAACCGGGACAGCAGCAGCCTACGAGCAGTACTTC
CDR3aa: CASRTGTAAAYEQYF

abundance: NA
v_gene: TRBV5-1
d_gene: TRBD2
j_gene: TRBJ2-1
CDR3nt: TGCGCCAGCAGCTTGTCGGCGGGAGCATCCTACAATGAGCAGTTCTTC
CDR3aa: CASSLSAGASYNEQFF

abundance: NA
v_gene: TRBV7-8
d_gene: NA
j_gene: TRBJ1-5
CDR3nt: TGTGCCGGACCCAATCAGCCCCAGCATTTT
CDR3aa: CAGPNQPQHF

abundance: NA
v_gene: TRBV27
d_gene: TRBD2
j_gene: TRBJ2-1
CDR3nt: TGTGCCAGCATTCGGACTAGCGGCAGTGAGCAGTTCTTC
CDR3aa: CASIRTSGSEQFF

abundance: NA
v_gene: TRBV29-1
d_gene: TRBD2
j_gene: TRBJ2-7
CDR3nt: TGCAGCGTTGCTAGCGGGCCTACGTACGAGCAGTACTTC
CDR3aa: CSVASGPTYEQYF

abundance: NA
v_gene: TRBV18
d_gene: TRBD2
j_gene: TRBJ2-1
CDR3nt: TGTGCCAGCTCACCCGGACTAGCGGACTACAATGAGCAGTTCTTC
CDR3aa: CASSPGLADYNEQFF

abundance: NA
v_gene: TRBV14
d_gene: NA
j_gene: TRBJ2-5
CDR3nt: TGTGCCAGCAGTCGTAGAGGGGCAGAGACCCAGTACTTC
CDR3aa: CASSRRGAETQYF

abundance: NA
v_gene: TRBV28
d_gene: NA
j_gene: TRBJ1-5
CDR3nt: TGTGCCAGCAGTCCCCCTTATAGCAATCAGCCCCAGCATTTT
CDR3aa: CASSPPYSNQPQHF

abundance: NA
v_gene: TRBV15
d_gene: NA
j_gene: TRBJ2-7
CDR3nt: TGTGCCACCAGCAGAGAACGCGAGCAGTACTTC
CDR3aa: CATSREREQYF

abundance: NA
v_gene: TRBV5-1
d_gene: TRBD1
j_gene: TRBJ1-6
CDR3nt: TGCGCCAGCAGTCCCACGACAGGGGGCTCCTATAATTCACCCCTCCACTTT
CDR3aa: CASSPTTGGSYNSPLHF

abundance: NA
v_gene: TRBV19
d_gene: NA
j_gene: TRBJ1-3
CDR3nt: TGTGCCAGTAGTATTTCCCCCGTCTCTGGAAACACCATATATTTT
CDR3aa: CASSISPVSGNTIYF

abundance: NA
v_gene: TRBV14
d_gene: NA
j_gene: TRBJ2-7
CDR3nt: TGTGCCAGCAGCCAAGACGACGGGGCCTACGAGCAGTACTTC
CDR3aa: CASSQDDGAYEQYF

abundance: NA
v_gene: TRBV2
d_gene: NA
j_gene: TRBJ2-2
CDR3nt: TGTGCCAGCAGTGAACTTCCCGCCTACACCGGGGAGCTGTTTTTC
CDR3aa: CASSELPAYTGELFF

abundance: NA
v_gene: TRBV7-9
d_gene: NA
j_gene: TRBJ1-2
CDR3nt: TGTGCCAGCAGCTCCTGGGGTAGGAACTATGGCTACACCTTC
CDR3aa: CASSSWGRNYGYTF

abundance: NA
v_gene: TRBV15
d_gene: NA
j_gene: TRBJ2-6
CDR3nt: TGTGCCACCAGCGGCCAGATCTCTGGGGCCAACGTCCTGACTTTC
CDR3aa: CATSGQISGANVLTF

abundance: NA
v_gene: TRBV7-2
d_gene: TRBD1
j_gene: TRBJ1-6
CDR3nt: TGTGCCAGCAGCAAGGACAGGGTTGGCTCACCCCTCCACTTT
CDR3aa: CASSKDRVGSPLHF

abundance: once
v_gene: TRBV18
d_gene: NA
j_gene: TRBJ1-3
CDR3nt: TGTGCCAGCTCACCAGGGGGTTCTGGAAACACCATATATTTT
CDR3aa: CASSPGGSGNTIYF

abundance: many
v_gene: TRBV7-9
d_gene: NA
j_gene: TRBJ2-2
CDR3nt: TGTGCCAGCAGCTTAGTGGGCAGGGTAACCGGGGAGCTGTTTTTT
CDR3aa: CASSLVGRVTGELFF

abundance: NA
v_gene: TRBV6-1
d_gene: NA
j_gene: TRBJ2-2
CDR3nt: TGTGCCAGCAGTTCCCGTGGGGGTGGGCTGTTTTTT
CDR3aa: CASSSRGGGLFF

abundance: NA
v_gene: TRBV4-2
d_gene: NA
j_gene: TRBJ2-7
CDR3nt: TGTGCCAGCAGTCGCTCGGGCCTTTCCTACGAGCAGTACTTC
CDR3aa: CASSRSGLSYEQYF

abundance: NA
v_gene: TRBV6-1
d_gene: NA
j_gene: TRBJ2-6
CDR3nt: TGTGCCAGCAGTGCCAACTCTGGGGCCAACGTCCTGACTTTC
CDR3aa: CASSANSGANVLTF

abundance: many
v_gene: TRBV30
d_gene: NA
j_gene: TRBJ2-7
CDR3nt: TGTGCCTGGAGTACCTACGACGAGCAGTACTTC
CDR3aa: CAWSTYDEQYF

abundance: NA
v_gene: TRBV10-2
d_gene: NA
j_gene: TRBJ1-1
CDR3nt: TGCGCCAGCAGTGAGGAAATCAGGACTGAAGCTTTCTTT
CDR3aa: CASSEEIRTEAFF

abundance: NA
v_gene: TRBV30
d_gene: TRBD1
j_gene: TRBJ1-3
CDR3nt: TGTGCCTGGAGTGCGGGACAGGGGAACACCATATATTTT
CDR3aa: CAWSAGQGNTIYF